These T cell receptor beta chains were read from a single sample in a study of cytomegalovirus exposure and HLA in healthy donors. Sequencing used immunoSEQ multiplex PCR; TCRdb keeps in-frame clones, though not all of them. In the table there are about 160,000 clones, over 80% of which are singletons. What was sequenced was PBMCs. These receptors came from a girl aged 5 to 17 in good health and CMV-seropositive. The CDR3 runs from the conserved cysteine through the conserved F or W. Fields, in order: clone size, J gene, V gene, D gene, CDR3 DNA, CDR3 protein. The D gene is left open where the match is weak. Size values are once, few and many counts, or a class for expanded clones, and some rows have none.

size: -
J: TRBJ1-2
V: TRBV6-1
D: TRBD1
DNA: TGTGCCATGACGGACAGGGTATATGGCTACACCTTC
CDR3: CAMTDRVYGYTF

size: once
J: TRBJ2-6
V: TRBV28
D: -
DNA: TGTGCCAGCAGTGCCCGGGGAGGATTCTCTGGGGCCAACGTCCTGACTTTC
CDR3: CASSARGGFSGANVLTF

size: -
J: TRBJ2-5
V: TRBV6-5
D: TRBD1
DNA: TGTGCCAGCAGTTTGAACAGGGGGGAGACCCAGTACTTC
CDR3: CASSLNRGETQYF

size: -
J: TRBJ1-1
V: TRBV20-1
D: -
DNA: TGCAGTGCTCTCAGGGTAGAGATCCTCTTT
CDR3: CSALRVEILF

size: once
J: TRBJ2-1
V: TRBV10-3
D: -
DNA: TGTGCCATCTCTCCGAGCTCCTACAATGAGCAGTTCTTC
CDR3: CAISPSSYNEQFF

size: -
J: TRBJ1-4
V: TRBV28
D: -
DNA: TGTGCCAGCAGCCCTCGGAAAGGGGGAAGGGAGGAAAAACTGTTTTTT
CDR3: CASSPRKGGREEKLFF

size: -
J: TRBJ2-7
V: TRBV9
D: -
DNA: TGTGCCAGCAGCTCGAGGGCAACCCCGGCCTACGAGCAGTACTTC
CDR3: CASSSRATPAYEQYF

size: -
J: TRBJ2-1
V: TRBV4-2
D: TRBD2
DNA: TGTGCCAGCAGCCAACCGGCGGGAGACGTCTACAATGAGCAGTTCTTC
CDR3: CASSQPAGDVYNEQFF

size: -
J: TRBJ1-1
V: TRBV18
D: -
DNA: TGTGCCAGCTCACCAACTACTGGCACTGAAGCTTTCTTT
CDR3: CASSPTTGTEAFF

size: -
J: TRBJ1-4
V: TRBV2
D: TRBD1
DNA: TGTGCCAGCAGTCAGGCAGGGGGAGAAAAACTGTTTTTT
CDR3: CASSQAGGEKLFF

size: -
J: TRBJ1-1
V: TRBV12-5
D: -
DNA: TGTGCTAGTGGTTTGGCAGGGCTGAACACTGAAGCTTTCTTT
CDR3: CASGLAGLNTEAFF

size: few
J: TRBJ1-1
V: TRBV11-2
D: -
DNA: TGTGCCAGCAGCTTAGTAACAGGGCTGAACACTGAAGCTTTCTTT
CDR3: CASSLVTGLNTEAFF

size: -
J: TRBJ1-2
V: TRBV27
D: TRBD1
DNA: TGTGCCAGCAGTCTAGGACAGGGGGTTAGATATGGCTACACCTTC
CDR3: CASSLGQGVRYGYTF

size: -
J: TRBJ2-5
V: TRBV28
D: TRBD2
DNA: TGTGCCCATAGGCGTGGCGGGGGGGCAGAGAAGACCCAGTACTTC
CDR3: CAHRRGGGAEKTQYF

size: -
J: TRBJ2-2
V: TRBV5-8
D: TRBD2
DNA: TGTGCCAGCAGGACCGGGACTAGCGCGACCGGGGAGCTGTTTTTT
CDR3: CASRTGTSATGELFF

size: -
J: TRBJ1-2
V: TRBV7-2
D: TRBD1
DNA: TGTGCCAGCAGCTTCCACAGGGGCGGTGGCTACACCTTC
CDR3: CASSFHRGGGYTF

size: -
J: TRBJ1-1
V: TRBV28
D: -
DNA: TGTGCCAGCAGTTTGGCCCCTCCGAACACTGAAGCTTTCTTT
CDR3: CASSLAPPNTEAFF

size: -
J: TRBJ1-3
V: TRBV7-2
D: -
DNA: TGTGCCAGCAGCCGAGACATGGACCGGGGTGATATTATATATTTT
CDR3: CASSRDMDRGDIIYF

size: once
J: TRBJ2-7
V: TRBV29-1
D: TRBD1
DNA: TGCAGCGTTGAAGATTCGGGGACAGGGCCGTCCTACGAGCAGTACTTC
CDR3: CSVEDSGTGPSYEQYF

size: -
J: TRBJ2-7
V: TRBV28
D: -
DNA: TGTGCCAGCAGTCTTACGGGCTACGAGCAGTACTTC
CDR3: CASSLTGYEQYF

size: -
J: TRBJ1-2
V: TRBV7-9
D: -
DNA: TGTGCCAGCAGCCCACGTCCCTCTCGGACAGTCTCCTATGGCTACACCTTC
CDR3: CASSPRPSRTVSYGYTF

size: few
J: TRBJ1-3
V: TRBV4-3
D: TRBD1
DNA: TGCGCCAGCAGCCAAGCCCGGATCCTCGGACAGGGTGCAGGAAACACCATATATTTT
CDR3: CASSQARILGQGAGNTIYF

size: -
J: TRBJ2-5
V: TRBV28
D: TRBD2
DNA: TGTGCCAGCAGTTTATACTTGACTAGCGGGTCCTACCTAGACGGGGAGACCCAGTACTTC
CDR3: CASSLYLTSGSYLDGETQYF

size: -
J: TRBJ2-2
V: TRBV27
D: -
DNA: TGTGCCAGCAGTCCAGGACTCGGGAAGCTGTTTTTT
CDR3: CASSPGLGKLFF

size: -
J: TRBJ2-5
V: TRBV28
D: TRBD2
DNA: TGTGCCAGCAGTTATTGGGCTAGCGGGCAAGAGACCCAGTACTTC
CDR3: CASSYWASGQETQYF

size: -
J: TRBJ2-7
V: TRBV10-3
D: TRBD2
DNA: TGTGCCATCAGTGAGAGGGCTAGCGGAAGAATGTCCTACGAGCAGTACTTC
CDR3: CAISERASGRMSYEQYF

size: once
J: TRBJ1-5
V: TRBV6-5
D: -
DNA: TGTGCCAGCAGTTACTCGGGGGGGGATCAGCCCCAGCATTTT
CDR3: CASSYSGGDQPQHF

size: -
J: TRBJ2-2
V: TRBV30
D: -
DNA: TGTGCCTGGAGAGGGAGGAGCACCGGGGAGCTGTTTTTT
CDR3: CAWRGRSTGELFF

size: once
J: TRBJ2-3
V: TRBV5-5
D: TRBD2
DNA: TGTGCCAGCAGCTTCCAGGGGGCCCTAGCGGGGGGATCAGATACGCAGTATTTT
CDR3: CASSFQGALAGGSDTQYF

size: few
J: TRBJ2-7
V: TRBV9
D: TRBD2
DNA: TGTGCCAGCAGCGTAGGGGGCGGGAGAAACCACGAGCAGTACTTC
CDR3: CASSVGGGRNHEQYF

size: -
J: TRBJ2-3
V: TRBV7-9
D: TRBD2
DNA: TGTTCCAGCAGCCGGAGCGGGGGCACAGATACGCAGTATTTT
CDR3: CSSSRSGGTDTQYF

size: once
J: TRBJ1-2
V: TRBV5-1
D: TRBD1
DNA: TGCGCCAGCAGCGCGACGGGGGACAGGGGGCTACACACCTTC
CDR3: CASSATGDRGLHTF

size: -
J: TRBJ2-7
V: TRBV5-4
D: TRBD1
DNA: TGTGCCAGCAGCCCAGGACAGGGGCCCTACGAGCAGTACTTC
CDR3: CASSPGQGPYEQYF

size: -
J: TRBJ1-1
V: TRBV7-9
D: TRBD1
DNA: TGTGCCAGCAGCCCGACAGGGGCTGAAGCTTTCTTT
CDR3: CASSPTGAEAFF

size: -
J: TRBJ1-2
V: TRBV6-4
D: TRBD1
DNA: TGTGCCAGCAGCGGGACAGGGGGCCTATATGGCTATGGCTACACCTTC
CDR3: CASSGTGGLYGYGYTF

size: -
J: TRBJ1-1
V: TRBV7-9
D: -
DNA: TGTGCCAGCAGCCTTAGGGAGGCGAACACTGAAGCTTTCTTT
CDR3: CASSLREANTEAFF